There are a few counts of the clone carrying this TCR beta chain. The sample is drawn from a study of blood T cell repertoires in COVID-19. Across the whole study: From the United States, Italy and Spain came samples of acute and convalescent COVID-19. The analysed material was cDNA or gDNA that came from T cells, B-cell-depleted T cells, or PBMCs.

In the study's own analysis: Reference gene primer amplification yielded estimated nucleated cell counts. TCRdb's table, derived via immunoSEQ multiplex PCR, lists solely in-frame clones and lacks some. V, J and clone size are taken as reported in that table, and D and trimming were inferred from the DNA itself. Of 200,000 to 250,000 clones listed, 85% to 90% are singletons. The CDR3 is made up of 13 amino acids. Trimming took off 3 bases at V and 11 bases at J, with 14 bases between the two ends. The germline V gene has CDR1 MNHEY and CDR2 SVGAGI. Material for sequencing was peripheral blood. The receptor was derived from a man younger than 35 with active or convalescent COVID-19. V gene TRBV6-5 combines with J gene TRBJ2-1, with D possibly matching TRBD1 (6 bases). CDR3 bases: TGTGCCAGCAGTTATGGGGGACAATCTAAGCAGTTCTTC. Protein sequence: CASSYGGQSKQFF.